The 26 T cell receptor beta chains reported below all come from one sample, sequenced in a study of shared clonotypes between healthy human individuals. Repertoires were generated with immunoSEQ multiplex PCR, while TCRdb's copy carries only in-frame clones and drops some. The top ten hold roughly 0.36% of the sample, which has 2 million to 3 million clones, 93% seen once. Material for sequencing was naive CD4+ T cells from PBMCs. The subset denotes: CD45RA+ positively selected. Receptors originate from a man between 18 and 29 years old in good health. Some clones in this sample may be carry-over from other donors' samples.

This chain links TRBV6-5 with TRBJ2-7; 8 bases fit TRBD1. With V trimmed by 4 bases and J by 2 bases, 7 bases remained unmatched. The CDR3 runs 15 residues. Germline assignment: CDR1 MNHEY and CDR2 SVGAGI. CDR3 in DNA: TGTGCCAGCAGTTCCTATACAGGGGGTCCCTACGAGCAGTACTTC. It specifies CASSSYTGGPYEQYF.

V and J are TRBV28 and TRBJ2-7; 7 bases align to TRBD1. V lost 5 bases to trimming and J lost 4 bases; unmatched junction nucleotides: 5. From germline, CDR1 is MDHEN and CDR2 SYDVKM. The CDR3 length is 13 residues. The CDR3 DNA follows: TGTGCCAGCAGTGCAGGGGGTAGGTACGAGCAGTACTTC. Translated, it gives CASSAGGRYEQYF.

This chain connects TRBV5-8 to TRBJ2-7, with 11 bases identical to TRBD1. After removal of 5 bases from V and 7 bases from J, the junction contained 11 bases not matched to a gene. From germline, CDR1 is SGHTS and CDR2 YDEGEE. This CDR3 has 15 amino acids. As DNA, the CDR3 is TGTGCCAGCAGAGTAACGGGACAGGGGGTCGAGGAGCAGTACTTC. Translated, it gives CASRVTGQGVEEQYF.

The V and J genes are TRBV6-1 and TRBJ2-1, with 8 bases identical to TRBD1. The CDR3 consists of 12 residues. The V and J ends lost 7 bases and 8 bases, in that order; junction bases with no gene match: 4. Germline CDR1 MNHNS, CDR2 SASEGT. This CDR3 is CASKDRAHEQFF. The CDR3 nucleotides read TGTGCCAGCAAGGACAGGGCCCATGAGCAGTTCTTC.

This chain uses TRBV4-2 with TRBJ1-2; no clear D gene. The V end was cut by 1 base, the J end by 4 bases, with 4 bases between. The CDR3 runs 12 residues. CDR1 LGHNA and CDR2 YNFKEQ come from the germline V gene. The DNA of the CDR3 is TGTGCCAGCAGCCAAGGGGTCTATGGCTACACCTTC. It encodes CASSQGVYGYTF.

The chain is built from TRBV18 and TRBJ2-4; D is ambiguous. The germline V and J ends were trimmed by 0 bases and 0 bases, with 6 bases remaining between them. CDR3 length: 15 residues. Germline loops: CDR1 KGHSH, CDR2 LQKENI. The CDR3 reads CASSPPNLAKNIQYF. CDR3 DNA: TGTGCCAGCTCACCACCGAACTTAGCCAAAAACATTCAGTACTTC.

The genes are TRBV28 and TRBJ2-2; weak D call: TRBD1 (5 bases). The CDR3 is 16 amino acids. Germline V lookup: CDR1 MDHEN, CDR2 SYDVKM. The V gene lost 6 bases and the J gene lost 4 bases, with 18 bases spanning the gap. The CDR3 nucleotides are TGTGCCAGCAGCTCAGGGTTCCCCCTGCCCACCGGGGAGCTGTTTTTT. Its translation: CASSSGFPLPTGELFF.

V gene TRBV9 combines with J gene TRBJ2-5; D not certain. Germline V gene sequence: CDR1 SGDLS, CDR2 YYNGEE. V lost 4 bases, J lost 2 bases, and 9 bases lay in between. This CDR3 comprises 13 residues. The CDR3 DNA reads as TGTGCCAGCAGCACGACCGGTCAAGAGACCCAGTACTTC. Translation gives CASSTTGQETQYF.

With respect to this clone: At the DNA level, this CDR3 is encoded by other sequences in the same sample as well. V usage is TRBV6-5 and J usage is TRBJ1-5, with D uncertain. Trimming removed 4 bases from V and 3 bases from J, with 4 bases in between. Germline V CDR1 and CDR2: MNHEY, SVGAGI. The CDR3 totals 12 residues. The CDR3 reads CASSSLNQPQHF. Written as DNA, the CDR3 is TGTGCCAGCAGTTCCCTCAATCAGCCCCAGCATTTT.

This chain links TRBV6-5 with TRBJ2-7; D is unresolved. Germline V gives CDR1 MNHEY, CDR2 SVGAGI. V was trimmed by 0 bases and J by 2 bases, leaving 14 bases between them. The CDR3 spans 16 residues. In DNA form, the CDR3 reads TGTGCCAGCAGTTACTCTTACCGATTGGCCACCTACGAGCAGTACTTC. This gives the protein CASSYSYRLATYEQYF.

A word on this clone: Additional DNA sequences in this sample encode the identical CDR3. Here the CDR3 reads CASSLRAGEETQYF. The CDR3 nucleotides are TGTGCCAGCAGCTTACGGGCAGGGGAAGAGACCCAGTACTTC. The chain recombines TRBV7-3 with TRBJ2-5; the D gene is possibly TRBD1 (6 bases). V was pared by 2 bases and J by 3 bases, with 10 bases between. The CDR3 extends over 14 amino acids. Germline loops: CDR1 SGHTA, CDR2 FQGTGA.

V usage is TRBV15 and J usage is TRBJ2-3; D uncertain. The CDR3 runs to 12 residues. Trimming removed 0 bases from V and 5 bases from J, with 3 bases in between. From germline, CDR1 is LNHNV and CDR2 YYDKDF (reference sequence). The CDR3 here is CATSREGDTQYF. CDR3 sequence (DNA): TGTGCCACCAGCAGAGAGGGAGATACGCAGTATTTT.

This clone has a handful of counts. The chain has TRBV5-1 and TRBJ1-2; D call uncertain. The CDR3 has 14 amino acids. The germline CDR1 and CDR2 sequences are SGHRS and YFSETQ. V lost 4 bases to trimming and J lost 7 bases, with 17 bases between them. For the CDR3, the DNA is TGCGCCAGCAGCGTCTACGATTCCGGGATTGGCTACACCTTC. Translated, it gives CASSVYDSGIGYTF.

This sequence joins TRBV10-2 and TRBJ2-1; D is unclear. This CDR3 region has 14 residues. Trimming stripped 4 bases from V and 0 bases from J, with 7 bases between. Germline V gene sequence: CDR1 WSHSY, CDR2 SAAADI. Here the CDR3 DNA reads TGCGCCAGCAGTGCCCCCAGCTCCTACAATGAGCAGTTCTTC. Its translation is CASSAPSSYNEQFF.

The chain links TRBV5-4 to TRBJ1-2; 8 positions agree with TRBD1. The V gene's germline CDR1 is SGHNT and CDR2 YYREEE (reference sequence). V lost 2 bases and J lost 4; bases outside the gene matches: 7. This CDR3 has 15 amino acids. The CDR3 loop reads CASSLTGGMSYGYTF. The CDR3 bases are TGTGCCAGCAGCTTAACAGGGGGGATGAGCTATGGCTACACCTTC.

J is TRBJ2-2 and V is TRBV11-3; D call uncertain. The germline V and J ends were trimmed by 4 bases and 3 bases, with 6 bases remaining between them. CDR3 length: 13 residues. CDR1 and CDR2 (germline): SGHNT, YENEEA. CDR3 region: CASSSDDTGELFF. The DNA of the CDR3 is TGTGCCAGCAGCTCAGACGACACCGGGGAGCTGTTTTTT.

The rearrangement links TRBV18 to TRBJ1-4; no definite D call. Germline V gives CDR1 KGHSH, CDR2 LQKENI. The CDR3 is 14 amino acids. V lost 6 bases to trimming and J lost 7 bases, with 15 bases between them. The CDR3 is CASSLPGSTEKLFF. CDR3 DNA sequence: TGTGCCAGCTCTCTACCCGGTTCCACTGAAAAACTGTTTTTT.

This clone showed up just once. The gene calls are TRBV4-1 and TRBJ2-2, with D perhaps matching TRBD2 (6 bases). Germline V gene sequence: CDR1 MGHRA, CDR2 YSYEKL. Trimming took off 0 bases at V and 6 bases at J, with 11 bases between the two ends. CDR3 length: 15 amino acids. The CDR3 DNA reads TGCGCCAGCAGCCAAGATTCGTCGGGGGCCGGGGAGCTGTTTTTT. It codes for CASSQDSSGAGELFF.

The CDR3 coding sequence is TGTGCCAGTAGTTCAACAGGGGCGGGGGCCAACTTGGGAGGCTACACCTTC. This gives the protein CASSSTGAGANLGGYTF. The chain uses TRBV19 and TRBJ1-2; 7 bases match TRBD1. From germline, CDR1 is LNHDA and CDR2 SQIVND (reference sequence). This CDR3 contains 17 residues. The V gene end was trimmed by 5 bases and the J gene end by 8 bases; junction bases not matched to a gene: 20. Together with reference TRBV19 and TRBJ1-2, the CDR3 gives the full variable domain: DGGITQSPKYLFRKEGQNVTLSCEQNLNHDAMYWYRQDPGQGLRLIYYSQIVNDFQKGDIAEGYSVSREKKESFPLTVTSAQKNPTAFYLCASSSTGAGANLGGYTFGSGTRLTVV.

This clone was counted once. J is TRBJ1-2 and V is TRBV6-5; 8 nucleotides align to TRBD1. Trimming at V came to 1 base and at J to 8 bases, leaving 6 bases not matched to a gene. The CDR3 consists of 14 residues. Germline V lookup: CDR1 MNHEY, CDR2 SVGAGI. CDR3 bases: TGTGCCAGCAGTTACTTCCAAACAGGGGGAGGCTACACCTTC. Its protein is CASSYFQTGGGYTF.

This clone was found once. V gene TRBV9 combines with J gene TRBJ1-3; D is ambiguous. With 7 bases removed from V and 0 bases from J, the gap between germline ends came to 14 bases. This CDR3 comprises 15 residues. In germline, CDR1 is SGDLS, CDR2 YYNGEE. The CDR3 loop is CASGFDSNSGNTIYF. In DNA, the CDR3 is TGTGCCAGCGGTTTCGACTCCAACTCTGGAAACACCATATATTTT.

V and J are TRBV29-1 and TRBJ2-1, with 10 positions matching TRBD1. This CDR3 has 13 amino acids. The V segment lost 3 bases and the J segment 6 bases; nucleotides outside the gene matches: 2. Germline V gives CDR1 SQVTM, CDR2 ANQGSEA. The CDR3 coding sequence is TGCAGCGTTGATTGGGACAGGGGCAATGAGCAGTTCTTC. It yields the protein CSVDWDRGNEQFF.

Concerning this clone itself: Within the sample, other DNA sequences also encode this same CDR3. The CDR3 sequence: CASSTQGTQETQYF. CDR3 in DNA: TGCGCCAGCAGCACCCAGGGGACTCAAGAGACCCAGTACTTC. The chain is built from TRBV5-1 and TRBJ2-5; D assignment may be TRBD1 or TRBD2 (6 bases each). The V and J ends lost 4 bases and 2 bases respectively, with 12 bases between them. The CDR3 extends over 14 amino acids. Germline V gene sequence: CDR1 SGHRS, CDR2 YFSETQ.

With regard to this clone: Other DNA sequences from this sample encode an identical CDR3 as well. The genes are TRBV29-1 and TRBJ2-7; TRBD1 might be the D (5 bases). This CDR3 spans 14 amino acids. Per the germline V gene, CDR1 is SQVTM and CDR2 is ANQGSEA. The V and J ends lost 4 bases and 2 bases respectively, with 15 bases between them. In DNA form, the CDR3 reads TGCAGCGTTGGTCCCCGCCAGGGTGCCTACGAGCAGTACTTC. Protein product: CSVGPRQGAYEQYF.

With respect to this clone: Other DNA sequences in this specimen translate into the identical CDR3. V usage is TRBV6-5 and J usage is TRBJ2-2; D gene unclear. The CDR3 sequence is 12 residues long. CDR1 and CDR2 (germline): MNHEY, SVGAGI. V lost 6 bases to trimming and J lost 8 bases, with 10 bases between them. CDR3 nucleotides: TGTGCCAGCAGCATGCGCTTTGGGGAGCTGTTTTTT. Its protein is CASSMRFGELFF.

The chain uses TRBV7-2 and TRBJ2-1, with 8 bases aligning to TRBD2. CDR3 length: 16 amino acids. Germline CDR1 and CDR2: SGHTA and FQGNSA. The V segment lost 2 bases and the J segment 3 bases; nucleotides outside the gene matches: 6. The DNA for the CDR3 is TGTGCCAGCAGCTTACGTCCGGGGGGGTACTACAATGAGCAGTTCTTC. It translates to CASSLRPGGYYNEQFF.